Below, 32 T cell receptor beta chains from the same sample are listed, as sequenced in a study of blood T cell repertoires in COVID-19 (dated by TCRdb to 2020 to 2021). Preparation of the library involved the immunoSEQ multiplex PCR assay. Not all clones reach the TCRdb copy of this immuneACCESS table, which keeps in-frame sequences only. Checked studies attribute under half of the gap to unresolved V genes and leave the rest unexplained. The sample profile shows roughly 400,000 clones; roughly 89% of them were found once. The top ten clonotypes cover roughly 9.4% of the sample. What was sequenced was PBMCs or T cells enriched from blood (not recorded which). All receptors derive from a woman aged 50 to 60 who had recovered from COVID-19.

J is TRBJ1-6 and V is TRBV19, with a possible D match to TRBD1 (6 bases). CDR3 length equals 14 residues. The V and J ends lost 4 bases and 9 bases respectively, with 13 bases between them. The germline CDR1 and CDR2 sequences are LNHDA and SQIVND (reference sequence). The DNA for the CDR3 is TGTGCCAGTAGTACAGGGGAACGGTTTTCACCCCTCCACTTT. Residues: CASSTGERFSPLHF.

The CDR3 region is CASSDSQGVMETQYF. CDR3 in DNA: TGTGCCAGCAGTGACAGTCAGGGTGTGATGGAGACCCAGTACTTC. This chain joins TRBV2 and TRBJ2-5, with D possibly matching TRBD1 (5 bases). The CDR3 extends over 15 amino acids. V was pared by 3 bases and J by 5 bases, with 16 bases between. CDR1 and CDR2 (germline): SNHLY, FYNNEI.

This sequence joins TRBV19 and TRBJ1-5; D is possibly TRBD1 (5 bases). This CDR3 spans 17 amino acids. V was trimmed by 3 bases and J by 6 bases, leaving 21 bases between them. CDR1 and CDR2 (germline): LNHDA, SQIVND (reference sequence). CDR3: CASSMGGLRQAGQPQHF. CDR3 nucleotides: TGTGCCAGTAGTATGGGGGGTCTCCGCCAGGCCGGTCAGCCCCAGCATTTT.

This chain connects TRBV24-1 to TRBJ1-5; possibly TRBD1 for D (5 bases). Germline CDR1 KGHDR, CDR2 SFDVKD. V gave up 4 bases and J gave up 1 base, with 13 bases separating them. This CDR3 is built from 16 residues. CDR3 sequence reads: CATSERGAGSNQPQHF. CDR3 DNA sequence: TGTGCCACCAGTGAACGTGGGGCAGGAAGCAATCAGCCCCAGCATTTT.

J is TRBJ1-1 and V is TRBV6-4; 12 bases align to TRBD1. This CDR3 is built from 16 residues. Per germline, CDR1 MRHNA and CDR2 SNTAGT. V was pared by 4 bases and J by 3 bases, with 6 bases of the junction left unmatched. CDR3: CASSAGTGGVDTEAFF. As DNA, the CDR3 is TGTGCCAGCAGTGCCGGGACAGGGGGCGTGGACACTGAAGCTTTCTTT.

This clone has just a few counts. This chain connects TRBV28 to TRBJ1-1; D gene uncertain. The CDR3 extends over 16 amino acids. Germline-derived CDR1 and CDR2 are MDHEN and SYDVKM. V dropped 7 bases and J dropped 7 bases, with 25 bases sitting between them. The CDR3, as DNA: TGTGCCAGCACAAAACCTGGTGGGGAGAGTCGGAATGAAGCTTTCTTT. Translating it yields CASTKPGGESRNEAFF.

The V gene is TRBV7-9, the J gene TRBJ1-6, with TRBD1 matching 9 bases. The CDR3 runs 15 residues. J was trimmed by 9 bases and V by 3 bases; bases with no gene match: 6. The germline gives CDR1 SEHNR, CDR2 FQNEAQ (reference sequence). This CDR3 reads CASSFGQGFGSPLHF. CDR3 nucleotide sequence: TGTGCCAGCAGCTTTGGACAGGGGTTTGGTTCACCCCTCCACTTT.

CDR3 loop: CASSPPVFTEAFF. The CDR3 DNA is TGTGCCAGCAGTCCTCCCGTTTTCACTGAAGCTTTCTTT. The rearrangement uses TRBV28 and TRBJ1-1; D is uncertain. Germline CDR1 is MDHEN and CDR2 is SYDVKM. The CDR3 runs to 13 residues. Trimming stripped 5 bases from V and 4 bases from J, with 11 bases between.

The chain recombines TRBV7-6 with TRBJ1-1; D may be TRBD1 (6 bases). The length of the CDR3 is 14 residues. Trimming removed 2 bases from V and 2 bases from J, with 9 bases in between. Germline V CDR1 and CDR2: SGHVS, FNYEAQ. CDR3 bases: TGTGCCAGCAGCTTATCGACAGGAAACACTGAAGCTTTCTTT. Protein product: CASSLSTGNTEAFF.

The CDR3 DNA sequence: TGTGCCAGCAGCGGAAGGCCGGGGAGCTCCTACAATGAGCAGTTCTTC. This translates into CASSGRPGSSYNEQFF. The chain carries TRBV5-4 and TRBJ2-1; possible D gene TRBD2, 5 bases. Germline CDR1 and CDR2: SGHNT and YYREEE (reference sequence). CDR3 size: 16 residues. V was pared by 4 bases and J by 0 bases, with 14 bases between.

CDR3: CASSLGDRFSQPQHF. The CDR3 DNA sequence: TGTGCCAGCAGCTTAGGAGACAGGTTCAGTCAGCCCCAGCATTTT. The gene calls are TRBV7-2 and TRBJ1-5; tentatively, D is TRBD1 (6 bases). The CDR3 has 15 amino acids. The germline gives CDR1 SGHTA, CDR2 FQGNSA. Trimming stripped 1 base from V and 6 bases from J, with 13 bases between.

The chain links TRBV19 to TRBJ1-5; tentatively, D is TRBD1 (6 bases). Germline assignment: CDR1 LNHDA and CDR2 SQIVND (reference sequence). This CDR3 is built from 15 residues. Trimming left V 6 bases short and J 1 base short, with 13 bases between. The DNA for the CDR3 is TGTGCCAGTAGAACAGGGTGGAAGAGCAATCAGCCCCAGCATTTT. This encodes CASRTGWKSNQPQHF. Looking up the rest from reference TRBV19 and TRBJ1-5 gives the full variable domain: DGGITQSPKYLFRKEGQNVTLSCEQNLNHDAMYWYRQDPGQGLRLIYYSQIVNDFQKGDIAEGYSVSREKKESFPLTVTSAQKNPTAFYLCASRTGWKSNQPQHFGDGTRLSIL.

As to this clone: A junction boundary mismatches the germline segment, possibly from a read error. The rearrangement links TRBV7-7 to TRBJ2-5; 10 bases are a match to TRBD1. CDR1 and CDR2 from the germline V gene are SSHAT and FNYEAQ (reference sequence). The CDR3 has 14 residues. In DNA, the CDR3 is TGTGCTAGCAGCTCGACAGGGGGCGGAGAGACCCAGTACTTC. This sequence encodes CASSSTGGGETQYF.

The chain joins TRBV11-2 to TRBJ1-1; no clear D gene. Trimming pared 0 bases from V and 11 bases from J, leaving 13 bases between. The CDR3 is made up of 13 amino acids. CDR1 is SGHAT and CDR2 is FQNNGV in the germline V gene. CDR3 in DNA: TGTGCCAGCAGCTTAGACCCCAGAGCGAAGGCTTTCTTT. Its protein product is CASSLDPRAKAFF.

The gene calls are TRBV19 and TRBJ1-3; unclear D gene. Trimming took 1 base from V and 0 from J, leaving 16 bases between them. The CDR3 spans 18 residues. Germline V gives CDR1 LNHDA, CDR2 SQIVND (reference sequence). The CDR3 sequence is CASSIGFAQSSSGNTIYF. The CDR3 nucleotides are TGTGCCAGTAGTATAGGATTCGCCCAATCGAGCTCTGGAAACACCATATATTTT.

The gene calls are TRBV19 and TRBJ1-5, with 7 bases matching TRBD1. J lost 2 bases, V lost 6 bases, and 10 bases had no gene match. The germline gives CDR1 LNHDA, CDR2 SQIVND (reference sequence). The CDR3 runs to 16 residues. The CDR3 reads CASSRIQGSRNQPQHF. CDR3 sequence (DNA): TGTGCCAGTAGCCGGATACAGGGGAGCCGCAATCAGCCCCAGCATTTT.

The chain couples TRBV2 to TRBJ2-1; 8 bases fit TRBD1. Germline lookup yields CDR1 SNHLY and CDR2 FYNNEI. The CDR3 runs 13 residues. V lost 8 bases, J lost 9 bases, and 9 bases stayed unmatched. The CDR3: CASGRDRSGEQFF. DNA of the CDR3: TGTGCCAGCGGGCGGGACAGGTCGGGTGAGCAGTTCTTC.

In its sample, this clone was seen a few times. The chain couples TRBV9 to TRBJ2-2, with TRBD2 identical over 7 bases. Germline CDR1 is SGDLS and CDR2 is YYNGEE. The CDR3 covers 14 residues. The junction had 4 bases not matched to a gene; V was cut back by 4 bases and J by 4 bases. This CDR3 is CASSPGGSTGELFF. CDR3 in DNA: TGTGCCAGCAGCCCCGGGGGGAGCACCGGGGAGCTGTTTTTT.

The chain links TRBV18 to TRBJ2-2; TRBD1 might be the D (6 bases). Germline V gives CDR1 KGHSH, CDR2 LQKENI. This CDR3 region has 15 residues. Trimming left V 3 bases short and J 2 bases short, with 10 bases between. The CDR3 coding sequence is TGTGCCAGCTCACCGCCGGGACACAACACCGGGGAGCTGTTTTTT. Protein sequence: CASSPPGHNTGELFF.

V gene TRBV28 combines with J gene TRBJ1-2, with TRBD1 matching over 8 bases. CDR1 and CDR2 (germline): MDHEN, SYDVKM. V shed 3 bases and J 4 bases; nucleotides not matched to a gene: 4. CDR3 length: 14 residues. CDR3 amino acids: CASSFRGLGYGYTF. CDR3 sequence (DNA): TGTGCCAGCAGTTTCAGGGGGCTTGGCTATGGCTACACCTTC.

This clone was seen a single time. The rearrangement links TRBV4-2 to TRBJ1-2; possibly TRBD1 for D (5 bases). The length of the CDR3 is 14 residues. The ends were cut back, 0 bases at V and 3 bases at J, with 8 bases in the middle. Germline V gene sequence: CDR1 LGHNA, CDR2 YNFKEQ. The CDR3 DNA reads TGTGCCAGCAGCCAAGAGGGGGGGGACTATGGCTACACCTTC. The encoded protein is CASSQEGGDYGYTF.

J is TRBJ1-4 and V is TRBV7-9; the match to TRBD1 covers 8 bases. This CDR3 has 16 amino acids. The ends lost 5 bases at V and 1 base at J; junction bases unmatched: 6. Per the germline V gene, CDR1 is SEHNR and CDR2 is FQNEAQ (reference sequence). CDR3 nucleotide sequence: TGTGCCAGCAGCCGGACAGGGAAGGAAACTAATGAAAAACTGTTTTTT. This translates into CASSRTGKETNEKLFF. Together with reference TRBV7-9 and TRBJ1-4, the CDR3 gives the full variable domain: DTGVSQNPRHKITKRGQNVTFRCDPISEHNRLYWYRQTLGQGPEFLTYFQNEAQLEKSRLLSDRFSAERPKGSFSTLEIQRTEQGDSAMYLCASSRTGKETNEKLFFGSGTQLSVL.

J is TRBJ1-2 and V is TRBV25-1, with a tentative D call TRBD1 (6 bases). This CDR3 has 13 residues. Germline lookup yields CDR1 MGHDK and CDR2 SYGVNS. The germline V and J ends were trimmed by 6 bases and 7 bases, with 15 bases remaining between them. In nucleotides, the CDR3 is TGTGCCAGCAGCAGACAGGAGATGGGTGGCTACACCTTC. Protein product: CASSRQEMGGYTF.

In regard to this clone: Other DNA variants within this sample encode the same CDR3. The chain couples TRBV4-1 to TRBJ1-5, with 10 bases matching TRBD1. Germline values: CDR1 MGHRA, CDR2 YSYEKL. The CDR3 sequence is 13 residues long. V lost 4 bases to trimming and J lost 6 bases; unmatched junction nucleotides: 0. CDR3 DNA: TGCGCCAGCAGCCGGACAGGGGGTCAGCCCCAGCATTTT. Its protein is CASSRTGGQPQHF.

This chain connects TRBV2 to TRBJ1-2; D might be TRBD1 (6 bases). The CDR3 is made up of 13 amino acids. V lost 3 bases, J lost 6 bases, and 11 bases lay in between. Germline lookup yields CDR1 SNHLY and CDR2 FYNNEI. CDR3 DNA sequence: TGTGCCAGCAGTGATAGGGGGATGGATGGCTACACCTTC. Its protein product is CASSDRGMDGYTF. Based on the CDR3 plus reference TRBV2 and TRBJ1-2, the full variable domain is EPEVTQTPSHQVTQMGQEVILRCVPISNHLYFYWYRQILGQKVEFLVSFYNNEISEKSEIFDDQFSVERPDGSNFTLKIRSTKLEDSAMYFCASSDRGMDGYTFGSGTRLTVV.

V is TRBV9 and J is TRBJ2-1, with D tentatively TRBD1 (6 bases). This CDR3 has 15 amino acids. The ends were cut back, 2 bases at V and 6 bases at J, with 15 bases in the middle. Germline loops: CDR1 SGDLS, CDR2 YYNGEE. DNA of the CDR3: TGTGCCAGCAGCGTTTTACCAGGGGACGGCAATGAGCAGTTCTTC. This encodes CASSVLPGDGNEQFF.

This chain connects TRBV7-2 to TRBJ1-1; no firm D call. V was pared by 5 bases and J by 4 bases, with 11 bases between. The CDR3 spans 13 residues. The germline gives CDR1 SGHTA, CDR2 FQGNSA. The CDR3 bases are TGTGCCAGCAGCCCGCCGGGGAGCACTGAAGCTTTCTTT. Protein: CASSPPGSTEAFF.

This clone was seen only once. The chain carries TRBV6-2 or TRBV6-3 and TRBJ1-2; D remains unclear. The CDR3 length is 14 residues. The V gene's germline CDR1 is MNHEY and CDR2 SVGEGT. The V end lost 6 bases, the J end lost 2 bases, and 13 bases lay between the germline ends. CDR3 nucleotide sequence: TGTGCCAGCAGCCCGCTTACAGAGAACTATGGCTACACCTTC. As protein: CASSPLTENYGYTF.

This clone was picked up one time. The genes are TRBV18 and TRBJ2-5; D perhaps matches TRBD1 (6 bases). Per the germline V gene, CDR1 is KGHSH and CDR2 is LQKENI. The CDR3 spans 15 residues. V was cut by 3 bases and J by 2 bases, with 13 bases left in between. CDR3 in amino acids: CASSPLTGEQETQYF. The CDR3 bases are TGTGCCAGCTCACCGTTGACAGGTGAACAAGAGACCCAGTACTTC.

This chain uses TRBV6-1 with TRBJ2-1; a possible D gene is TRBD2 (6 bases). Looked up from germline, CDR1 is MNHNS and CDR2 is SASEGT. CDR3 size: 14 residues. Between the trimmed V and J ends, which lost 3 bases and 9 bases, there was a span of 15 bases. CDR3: CASSEWGEAVEQFF. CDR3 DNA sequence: TGTGCCAGCAGTGAGTGGGGGGAAGCGGTTGAGCAGTTCTTC.

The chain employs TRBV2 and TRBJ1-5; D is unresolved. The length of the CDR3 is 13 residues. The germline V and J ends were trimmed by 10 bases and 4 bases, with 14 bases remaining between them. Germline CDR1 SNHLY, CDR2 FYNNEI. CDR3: CATTPETNQPQHF. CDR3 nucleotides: TGTGCCACAACTCCGGAGACTAATCAGCCCCAGCATTTT.

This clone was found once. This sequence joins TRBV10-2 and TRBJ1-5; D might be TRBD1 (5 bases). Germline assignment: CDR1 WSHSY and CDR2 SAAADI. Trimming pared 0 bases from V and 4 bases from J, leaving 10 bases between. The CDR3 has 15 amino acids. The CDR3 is CASSESKQVNQPQHF. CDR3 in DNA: TGCGCCAGCAGTGAGTCGAAACAGGTAAATCAGCCCCAGCATTTT.